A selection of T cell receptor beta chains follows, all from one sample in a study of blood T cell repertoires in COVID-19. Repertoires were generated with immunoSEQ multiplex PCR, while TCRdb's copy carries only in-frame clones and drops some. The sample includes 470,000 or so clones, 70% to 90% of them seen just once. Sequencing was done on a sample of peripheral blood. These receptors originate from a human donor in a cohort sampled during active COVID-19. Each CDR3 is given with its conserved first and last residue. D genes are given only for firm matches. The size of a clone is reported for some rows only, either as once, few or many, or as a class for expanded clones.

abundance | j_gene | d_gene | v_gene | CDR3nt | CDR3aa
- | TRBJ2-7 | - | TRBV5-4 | TGTGCCAGCAGCTTGGGAGGGGGAGTCGCCTACGAGCAGTACTTC | CASSLGGGVAYEQYF
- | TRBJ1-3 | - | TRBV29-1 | TGCAGCGTTCGCGGGGTGGATCGATTTCTGGGAAACACCATATATTTT | CSVRGVDRFLGNTIYF
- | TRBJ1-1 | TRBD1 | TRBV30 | TGTGCCTGGAGTAGAGGACAGGCGAACACTGAAGCTTTCTTT | CAWSRGQANTEAFF
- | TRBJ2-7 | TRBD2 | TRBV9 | TGTGCCAGCAGCGTCTACGGGACTAGCGCATCCTACGAGCAGTACTTC | CASSVYGTSASYEQYF
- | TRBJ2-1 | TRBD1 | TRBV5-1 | TGCGCCAGCAGCGTCGCGGGACAGGGGTTGTACAATGAGCAGTTCTTC | CASSVAGQGLYNEQFF
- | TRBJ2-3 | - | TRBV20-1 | TGCAGTGCTAGTGGGCCTCGTGCAGAGGGAACAGATACGCAGTATTTT | CSASGPRAEGTDTQYF
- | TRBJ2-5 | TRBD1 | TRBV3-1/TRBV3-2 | TGTGCCAGCAGCCGCCCGGGACAGGGGAAAGAGACCCAGTACTTC | CASSRPGQGKETQYF
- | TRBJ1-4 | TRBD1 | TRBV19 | TGTGCCAGTAGTCCACGACAGGGTCTGGGTGAAAAACTGTTTTTT | CASSPRQGLGEKLFF
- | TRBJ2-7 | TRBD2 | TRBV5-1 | TGCGCCAGCAGCTTGGAAAGCGGGGGGGGTCCCTACGAGCAGTACTTC | CASSLESGGGPYEQYF
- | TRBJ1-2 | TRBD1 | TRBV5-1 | TGCGCCAGCAGCTTGGACAGGGGTGGGAGCTATGGCTACACCTTC | CASSLDRGGSYGYTF
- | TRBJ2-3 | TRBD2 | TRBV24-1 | TGTGCCACCAGTGAGCGGACTAGCGGGAGAAGAGGAGATACGCAGTATTTT | CATSERTSGRRGDTQYF
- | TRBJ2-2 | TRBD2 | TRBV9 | TGTGCCAGCAGCGGTACCAGGACTAGCGGGAGGGCCGCGAACACCGGGGAGCTGTTTTTT | CASSGTRTSGRAANTGELFF
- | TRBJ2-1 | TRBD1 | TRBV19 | TGTGCCAGTAGTCCCCAAGGGCAGGGGGATTTCAATGAGCAGTTCTTC | CASSPQGQGDFNEQFF
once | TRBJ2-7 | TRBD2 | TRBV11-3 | TGTGCCAGCAGCTTAGTACGGGGGGGCGAGCAGTACTTC | CASSLVRGGEQYF
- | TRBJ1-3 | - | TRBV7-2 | TGTGCCAGCAGCCGGGAGGGATACTCTGGAAACACCATATATTTT | CASSREGYSGNTIYF
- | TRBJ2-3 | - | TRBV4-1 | TGCGCCAGCAGCCAACCCCCTAGGCCCGATACGCAGTATTTT | CASSQPPRPDTQYF
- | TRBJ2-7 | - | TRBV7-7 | TGTGCTAGCAGCTTAGACGGGGTACAATACGAGCAGTACTTC | CASSLDGVQYEQYF
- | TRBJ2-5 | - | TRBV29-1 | TGCAGCGCGGCGGAAGAGACCCAGTACTTC | CSAAEETQYF
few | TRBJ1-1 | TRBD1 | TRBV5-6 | TGTGCCAGCAGCTTGGGGGACAGGGTGAACACTGAAGCTTTCTTT | CASSLGDRVNTEAFF
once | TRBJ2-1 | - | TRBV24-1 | TGTGCCACCAGCCCCCCTTTCGGGACTCCTTCCTACAATGAGCAGTTCTTC | CATSPPFGTPSYNEQFF
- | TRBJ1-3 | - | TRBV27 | TGTGCCAGCAGTTTATCTATTAGCTCTAGCTCTGGAAACACCATATATTTT | CASSLSISSSSGNTIYF
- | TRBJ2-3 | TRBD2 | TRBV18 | TGTGCCAGCTCACCACGAAATAGCGGGAGTCGGCCAGATACGCAGTATTTT | CASSPRNSGSRPDTQYF
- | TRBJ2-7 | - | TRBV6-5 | TGTGCCAGCATTCAAAGCGGGTCGGGCGAGCAGTACTTC | CASIQSGSGEQYF
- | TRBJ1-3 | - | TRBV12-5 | TGTGCTAGTGGTTTGACATCCCCAGGGGCTGCTGGAAACACCATATATTTT | CASGLTSPGAAGNTIYF
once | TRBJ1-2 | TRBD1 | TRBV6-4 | TGTGCCAGCAGTGACTCCCGAGGGACAGGGGGCCCAACAAACTATGGCTACACCTTC | CASSDSRGTGGPTNYGYTF
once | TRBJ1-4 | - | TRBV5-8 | TGTGCCAGCATTCGTCCCCTGGAGCGTGCAACTAATGAAAAACTGTTTTTT | CASIRPLERATNEKLFF
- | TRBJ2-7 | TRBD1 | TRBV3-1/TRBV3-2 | TGTGCCAGCAGCCAAGGAGGACAGGTGTATGGAGGCGAGCAGTACTTC | CASSQGGQVYGGEQYF
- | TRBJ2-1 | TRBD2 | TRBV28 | TGTGCCACAGCGCCAACTAGCGGCCGTACCCGGAAATACAATGAGCAGTTCTTC | CATAPTSGRTRKYNEQFF
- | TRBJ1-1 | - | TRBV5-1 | TGCGCCAGCAGGCCGGTTGAGGACAAGTACACTGAAGCTTTCTTT | CASRPVEDKYTEAFF
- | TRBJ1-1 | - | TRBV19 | TGTGCCAGTAGTTCACCGGGAGCTGGGTTGAAGGCTGAAGCTTTCTTT | CASSSPGAGLKAEAFF
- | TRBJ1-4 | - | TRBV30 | TGTGCCTGGAGTCCCCCGGGAGAAAAACTGTTTTTT | CAWSPPGEKLFF
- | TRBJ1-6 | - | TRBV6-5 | TGTGCCAGCACCCAGCAGGGTCGTTCACCCCTCCACTTT | CASTQQGRSPLHF
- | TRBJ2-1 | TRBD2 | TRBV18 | TGTGCCAGCTCACCAGTAGGCGGGAGTATCCACAATGAGCAGTTCTTC | CASSPVGGSIHNEQFF
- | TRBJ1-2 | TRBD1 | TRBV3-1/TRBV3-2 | TGTGCCAGCAGCCACCGGGACAGGGGGCAATATGGCTACACCTTC | CASSHRDRGQYGYTF
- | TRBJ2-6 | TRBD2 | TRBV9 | TGTGCCAGCAGCGTATCTACTAGCGGGAAGGGAGGGGCCAACGTCCTGACTTTC | CASSVSTSGKGGANVLTF
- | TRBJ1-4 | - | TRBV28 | TGTGCCAGCAGTTTACATCGACAGGCAGTGAATGAAAAACTGTTTTTT | CASSLHRQAVNEKLFF
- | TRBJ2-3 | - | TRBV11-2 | TGTGCCAGCACCCGCATGGGAGGCTTAGATACGCAGTATTTT | CASTRMGGLDTQYF
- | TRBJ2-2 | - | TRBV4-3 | TGCGCCAGCAGCCAATCACTCCAGGGTGAAACCGGGGAGCTGTTTTTT | CASSQSLQGETGELFF
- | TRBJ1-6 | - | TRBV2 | TGTGCCAGCAGTGTGAGTCACTTAAGCCGATCCTATAATTCACCCCTCCACTTT | CASSVSHLSRSYNSPLHF
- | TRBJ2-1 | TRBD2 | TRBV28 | TGTGCCAGCAGTCCGACTAGCGGGCATGGGAATGAGCAGTTCTTC | CASSPTSGHGNEQFF
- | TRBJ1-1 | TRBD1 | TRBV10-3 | TGTGCCATCAGAGATAAGGGACAGCTGAACACTGAAGCTTTCTTT | CAIRDKGQLNTEAFF
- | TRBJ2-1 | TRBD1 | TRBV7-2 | TGTGCCAGCACCCTAGGGGGGGGACAGGGCTCCTACAATGAGCAGTTCTTC | CASTLGGGQGSYNEQFF
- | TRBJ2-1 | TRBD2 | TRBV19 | TGTGCCAGTAGTATAAGTATGGGGACTAGCGGGAGTCGCAATGAGCAGTTCTTC | CASSISMGTSGSRNEQFF
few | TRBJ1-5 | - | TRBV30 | TGTGCCTGGAGTGAGAGACACGCTTACAATCAGCCCCAGCATTTT | CAWSERHAYNQPQHF
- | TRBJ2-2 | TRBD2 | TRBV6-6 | TGTGCCAGCAGTTACATAGCGGGAGCTTTGGGCGGGGAGCTGTTTTTT | CASSYIAGALGGELFF
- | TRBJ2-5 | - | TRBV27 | TGTGCCAGCAGTTTAGCGGGGACCTCGAGGGGAGAGACCCAGTACTTC | CASSLAGTSRGETQYF
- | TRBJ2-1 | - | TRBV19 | TGTGCCAGTAGTATCGGAGGGCCTAGCAATGAGCAGTTCTTC | CASSIGGPSNEQFF
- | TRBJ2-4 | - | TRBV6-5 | TGTGCCAGCGGGTCTCGGGTAAACGAAAACATTCAGTACTTC | CASGSRVNENIQYF
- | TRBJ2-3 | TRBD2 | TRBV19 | TGTGCCAGTAGTATAGCAGCAGCGGGAGCGGCAGATACGCAGTATTTT | CASSIAAAGAADTQYF
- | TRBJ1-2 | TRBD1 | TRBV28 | TGTGCCAGCGGTACAGGGGGCGCGATGTATGGCTACACCTTC | CASGTGGAMYGYTF
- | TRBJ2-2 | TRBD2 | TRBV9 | TGTGCCAGCAGCGTAGGGCGGCTAGCGGGAACAGCCGGGGGCGGGGAGCTGTTTTTT | CASSVGRLAGTAGGGELFF
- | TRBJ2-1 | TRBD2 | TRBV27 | TGTGCCAGCAGTCCGGGACTATACAATGAGCAGTTCTTC | CASSPGLYNEQFF
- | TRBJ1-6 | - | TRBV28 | TGTGCCAGCACCCTTTTCGTACAGGGCTTTTCTTCACCCCTCCACTTT | CASTLFVQGFSSPLHF
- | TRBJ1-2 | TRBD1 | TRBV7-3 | TGTGCCAGCAGCTTCGGACAGGGAACCGGCTACACCTTC | CASSFGQGTGYTF